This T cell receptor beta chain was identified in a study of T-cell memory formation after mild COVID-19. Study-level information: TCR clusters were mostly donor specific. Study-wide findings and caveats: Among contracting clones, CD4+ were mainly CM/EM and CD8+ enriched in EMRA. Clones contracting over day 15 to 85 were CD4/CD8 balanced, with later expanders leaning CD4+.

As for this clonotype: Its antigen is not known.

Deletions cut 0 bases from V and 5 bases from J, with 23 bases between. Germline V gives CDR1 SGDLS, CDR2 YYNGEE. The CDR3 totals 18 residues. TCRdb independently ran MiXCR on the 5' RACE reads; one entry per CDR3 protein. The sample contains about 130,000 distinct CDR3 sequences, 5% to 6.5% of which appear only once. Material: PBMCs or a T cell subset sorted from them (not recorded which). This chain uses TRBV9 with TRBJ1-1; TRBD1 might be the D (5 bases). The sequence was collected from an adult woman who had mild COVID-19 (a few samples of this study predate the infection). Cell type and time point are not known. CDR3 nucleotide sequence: TGTGCCAGCAGCGTAGAGACAGCAACCCCGCTACTGGGAACTGAAGCTTTCTTT. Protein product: CASSVETATPLLGTEAFF.